This T cell receptor (beta chain) was sequenced during a study of early T cells in non-severe SARS-CoV-2 infection. V lost 4 bases, J lost 7 bases, and 15 bases lay in between. Germline-derived CDR1 and CDR2 are MNHEY and SMNVEV (reference sequence). The CDR3 length is 14 residues. TCRdb reanalysed the 5' RACE reads using MiXCR and keeps one entry per CDR3 protein. The sample consists of around 29,000 distinct CDR3 sequences, around 5% of them appearing once. Regarding the study as a whole: Sequences matched to VDJdb favored anti-spike CD8 responses, while private and CD4 specificities were missed.

This clonotype was found many times. Its antigen is undetermined. The source of this sequence is an adult who was a healthcare worker with PCR-confirmed SARS-CoV-2 infection or an uninfected control (not recorded which). The source material was whole blood. The gene calls are TRBV27 and TRBJ2-3; D possibly corresponds to TRBD2 (5 bases). CDR3 amino acids: CASSSDPTGNTQYF. CDR3 nucleotide sequence: TGTGCCAGCAGTTCTGACCCCACGGGGAATACGCAGTATTTT.